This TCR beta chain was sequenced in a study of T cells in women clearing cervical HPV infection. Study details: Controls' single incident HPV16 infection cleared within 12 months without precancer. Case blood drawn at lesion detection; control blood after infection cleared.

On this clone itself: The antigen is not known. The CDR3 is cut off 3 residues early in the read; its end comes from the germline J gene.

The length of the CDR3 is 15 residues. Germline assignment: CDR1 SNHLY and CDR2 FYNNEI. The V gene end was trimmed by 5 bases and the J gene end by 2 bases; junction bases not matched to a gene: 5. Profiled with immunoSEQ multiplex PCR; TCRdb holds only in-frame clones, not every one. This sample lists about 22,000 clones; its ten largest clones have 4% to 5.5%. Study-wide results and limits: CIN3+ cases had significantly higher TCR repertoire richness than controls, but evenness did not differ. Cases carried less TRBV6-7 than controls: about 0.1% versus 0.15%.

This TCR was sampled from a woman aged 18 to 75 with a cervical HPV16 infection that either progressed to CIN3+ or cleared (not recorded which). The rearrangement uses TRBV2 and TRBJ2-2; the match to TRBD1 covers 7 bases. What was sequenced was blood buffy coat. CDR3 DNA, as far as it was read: TGTGCCAGCAGTTGGCAGGGGGTAAACACCGGGGAG. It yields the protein CASSWQGVNTGE. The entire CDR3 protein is CASSWQGVNTGELFF.